This T cell receptor (beta chain) was documented in a study of T cells in Graves' hyperthyroidism and ophthalmopathy. Amplification of TCR beta CDR3 regions used RNA as the template. HTBI primers were the set used in a first-round RT-PCR of the TCR CDR3. TCRdb called the multiplex PCR reads again in MiXCR, with one record for every CDR3 protein. Of roughly 640,000 distinct CDR3 sequences listed, about 16% are singletons. Lactation, pregnancy, other autoimmune disease or uncontrolled infection led to exclusion of patients. Fresh peripheral blood, roughly 9.8 ml of it, supplied the PBMCs. This clonotype appeared many times. The sample comprised blood. The TCR originated in a woman in her 40s with Graves' ophthalmopathy.

CDR3 in amino acids: CASRDRYNEQFF. As DNA, the CDR3 is TGTGCCAGCCGGGACAGGTACAATGAGCAGTTCTTC. The V call is TRBV12-3 or TRBV12-4, the J call TRBJ2-1; TRBD1 agrees at 8 bases. V was pared by 8 bases and J by 4 bases, with 1 base of the junction left unmatched. The CDR3 has 12 residues.